This TCR beta chain was recorded in a study of control samples from healthy donors and cancer patients. Clones were sequenced by immunoSEQ multiplex PCR, and TCRdb holds only the in-frame ones, with some missing. This table holds about 92,000 clones, roughly 78% found once. The CDR3 contains 13 residues. Germline V gene data show CDR1 as MNHEY and CDR2 as SVGAGI. Trimming left V 7 bases short and J 8 bases short, with 14 bases between. This clone appeared once. The sample taken for sequencing was blood. The clonotype originates from an older woman in good health. V is TRBV6-5 and J is TRBJ2-2; D may be TRBD1 (5 bases). CDR3 residues: CASNSRVTGELFF. CDR3 DNA: TGTGCCAGCAATTCCAGGGTCACGGGGGAGCTGTTTTTT.